This is a list of T cell receptor beta chains from one sample in a study of blood T cells in healthy people across ages. TCRdb redid the calling of the 5' RACE reads with MiXCR, one entry per CDR3 protein. The sample includes roughly 900,000 distinct CDR3 sequences, 40% to 60% of them seen just once. Material: blood. The receptors were gathered from a man younger than 45 in good health. Each CDR3 is given with its conserved first and last residue. Fields, in order: V gene, J gene, clone size, CDR3 protein. Expanded clones are given a class, and other clones once, few, many or no size at all.

TRBV5-1	TRBJ1-1	NA	CASAIVGGNTEAFF
TRBV12-3/TRBV12-4	TRBJ1-6	few	CASSFTYNSPLHF
TRBV7-9	TRBJ2-7	few	CASSPMDRGLIYEQYF
TRBV20-1	TRBJ1-1	few	CSARDPRTMNTEAFF
TRBV20-1	TRBJ2-5	NA	CISVLQETQYF
TRBV11-2	TRBJ2-7	NA	CASSGGTVYEQYF
TRBV20-1	TRBJ2-2	NA	CSAGHTGELFF
TRBV9	TRBJ2-3	NA	CAGSVGLSDTQYF
TRBV12-3/TRBV12-4	TRBJ1-1	NA	CASSILQGTTEAFF
TRBV7-2	TRBJ1-2	NA	CASSADRSGYGYTF
TRBV7-9	NA	NA	CASSQTGDSYEQYF
TRBV3-1	TRBJ2-5	NA	CASSQGGLAKETQYF
TRBV7-9	TRBJ1-2	few	CASSLDVLNYGYTF
TRBV20-1	TRBJ2-3	NA	CSALNSGAATGTQYF
TRBV7-2	TRBJ1-6	NA	CASSLGGIGGPLHF
TRBV7-9	TRBJ1-2	few	CASSLVQGYGYTF
TRBV24-1	TRBJ1-4	few	CATSGAGSDEKLFF
TRBV9	TRBJ2-5	NA	CASSVTGTGVSQETQYF
TRBV7-2	TRBJ2-7	NA	CASSSLGQLQSSYEQYF
TRBV20-1	TRBJ2-7	NA	CSARDIEQYF
TRBV7-9	TRBJ1-1	NA	CTSSHPAGWNTEAFF
TRBV29-1	TRBJ2-5	few	CSVSWGGEQYF
TRBV6-6	TRBJ1-1	NA	CASSARLENTEAFF
TRBV27	TRBJ2-3	few	CASSWERGDTDTQYF
TRBV29-1	TRBJ2-6	NA	CSAGQGFSSGANVPTF
TRBV15	TRBJ2-4	NA	CATSRDFRSWGIQYF